This record concerns one TCR beta chain sequence. Its antigen is unidentified. This entry is derived from a study of long-term antiretroviral therapy in people with HIV. Whole-study findings and limits: HIV repertoires showed narrower CDR3 length ranges than controls.

The germline V and J ends were trimmed by 5 bases and 4 bases, with 9 bases remaining between them. The CDR3 contains 13 residues. Germline V CDR1 and CDR2: SGHVS, FQNEAQ. It was in the United States that all participants with HIV were treated. Sequencing used immunoSEQ v3.0 at survey level. In sequencing, about 35,000-50,000 T-cell genomes per sample were targeted. This table comes from immunoSEQ multiplex PCR, and its TCRdb copy is limited to in-frame clones, with some not included. The sample lists about 30,000 clones, 78% occurring once. The V gene is TRBV7-8, the J gene TRBJ1-5; weak D call: TRBD1 (5 bases). The sample in question was unsorted PBMCs, obtained 1.5 years before starting antiretroviral therapy. This clonotype was sampled from a man aged 18 to 35 with HIV. In DNA form, the CDR3 reads TGTGCCAGCAGCACCCAGGGTAATCAGCCCCAGCATTTT. It yields the protein CASSTQGNQPQHF.